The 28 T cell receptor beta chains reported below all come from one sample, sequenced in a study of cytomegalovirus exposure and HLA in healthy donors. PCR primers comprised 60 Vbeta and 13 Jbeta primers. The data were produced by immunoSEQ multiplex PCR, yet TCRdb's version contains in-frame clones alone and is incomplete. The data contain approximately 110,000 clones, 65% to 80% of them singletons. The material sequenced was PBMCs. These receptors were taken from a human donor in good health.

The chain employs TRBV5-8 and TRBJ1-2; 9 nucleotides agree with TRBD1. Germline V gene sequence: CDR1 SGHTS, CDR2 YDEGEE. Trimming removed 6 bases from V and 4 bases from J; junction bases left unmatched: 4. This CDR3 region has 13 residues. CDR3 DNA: TGTGCCAGCACCAGGGACAGGGCCTATGGCTACACCTTC. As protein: CASTRDRAYGYTF.

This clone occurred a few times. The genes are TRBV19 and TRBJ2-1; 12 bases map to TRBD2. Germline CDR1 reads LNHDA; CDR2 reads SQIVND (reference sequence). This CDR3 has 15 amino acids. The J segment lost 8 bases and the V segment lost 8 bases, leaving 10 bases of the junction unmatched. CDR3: CASGGLAGGHYEQFF. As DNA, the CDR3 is TGTGCCAGTGGGGGCCTAGCGGGAGGGCACTATGAGCAGTTCTTC.

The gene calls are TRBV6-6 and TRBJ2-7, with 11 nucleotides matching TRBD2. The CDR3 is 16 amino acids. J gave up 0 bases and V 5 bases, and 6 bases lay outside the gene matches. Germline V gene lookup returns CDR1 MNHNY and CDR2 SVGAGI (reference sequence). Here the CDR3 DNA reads TGTGCCAGCAGTCTCACCGGGACTAGCGGCTCCTACGAGCAGTACTTC. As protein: CASSLTGTSGSYEQYF.

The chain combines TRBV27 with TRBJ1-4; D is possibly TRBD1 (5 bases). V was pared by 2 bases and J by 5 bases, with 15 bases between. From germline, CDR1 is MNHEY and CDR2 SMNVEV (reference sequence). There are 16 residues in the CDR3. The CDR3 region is CASSLAGNGLNEKLFF. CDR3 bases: TGTGCCAGCAGTTTAGCAGGGAACGGGCTCAATGAAAAACTGTTTTTT.

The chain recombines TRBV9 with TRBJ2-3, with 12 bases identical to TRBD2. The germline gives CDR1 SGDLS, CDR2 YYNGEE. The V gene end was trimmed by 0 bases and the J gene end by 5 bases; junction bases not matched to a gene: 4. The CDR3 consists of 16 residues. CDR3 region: CASSVGTSGALDTQYF. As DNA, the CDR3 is TGTGCCAGCAGCGTAGGGACTAGCGGGGCTTTAGATACGCAGTATTTT.

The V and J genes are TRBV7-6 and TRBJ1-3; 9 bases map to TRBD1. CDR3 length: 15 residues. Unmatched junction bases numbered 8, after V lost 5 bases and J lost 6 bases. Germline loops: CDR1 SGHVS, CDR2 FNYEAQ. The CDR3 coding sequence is TGTGCCAGCAGCCACCGGGACAGGGCGGAAAACACCATATATTTT. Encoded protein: CASSHRDRAENTIYF.

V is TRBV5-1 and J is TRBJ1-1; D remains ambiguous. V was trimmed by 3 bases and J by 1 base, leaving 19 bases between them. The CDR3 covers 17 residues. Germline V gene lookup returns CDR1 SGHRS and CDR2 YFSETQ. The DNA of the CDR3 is TGCGCCAGCAGCTATACGTCGGAGGCAGGAAGGAACACTGAAGCTTTCTTT. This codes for CASSYTSEAGRNTEAFF.

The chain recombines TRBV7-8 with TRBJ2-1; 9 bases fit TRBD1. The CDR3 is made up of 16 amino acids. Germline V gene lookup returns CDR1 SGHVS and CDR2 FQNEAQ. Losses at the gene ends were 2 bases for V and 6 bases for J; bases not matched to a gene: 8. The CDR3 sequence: CASSLYGQGFVNEQFF. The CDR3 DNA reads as TGTGCCAGCAGCTTATATGGACAGGGGTTTGTCAATGAGCAGTTCTTC. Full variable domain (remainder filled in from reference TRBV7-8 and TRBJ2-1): GAGVSQSPRYKVAKRGQDVALRCDPISGHVSLFWYQQALGQGPEFLTYFQNEAQLDKSGLPSDRFFAERPEGSVSTLKIQRTQQEDSAVYLCASSLYGQGFVNEQFFGPGTRLTVL.

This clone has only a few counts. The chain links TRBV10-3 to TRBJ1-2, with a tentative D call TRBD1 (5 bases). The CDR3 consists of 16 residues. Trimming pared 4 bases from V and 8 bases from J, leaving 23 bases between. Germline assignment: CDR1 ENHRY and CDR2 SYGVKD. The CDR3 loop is CAISGGTGRVSFGYTF. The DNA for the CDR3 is TGTGCCATCAGTGGGGGCACGGGCAGGGTATCATTCGGCTACACCTTC.

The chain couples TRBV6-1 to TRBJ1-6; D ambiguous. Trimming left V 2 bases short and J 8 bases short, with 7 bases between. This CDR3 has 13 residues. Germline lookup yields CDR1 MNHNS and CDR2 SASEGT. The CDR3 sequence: CASSEYPDSPLHF. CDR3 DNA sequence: TGTGCCAGCAGTGAATATCCGGATTCACCCCTCCACTTT.

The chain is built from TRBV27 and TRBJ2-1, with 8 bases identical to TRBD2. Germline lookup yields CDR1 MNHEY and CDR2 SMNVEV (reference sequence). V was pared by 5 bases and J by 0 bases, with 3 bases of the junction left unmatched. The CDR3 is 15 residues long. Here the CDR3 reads CASSPGTSSYNEQFF. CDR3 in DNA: TGTGCCAGCAGTCCGGGGACTAGCTCCTACAATGAGCAGTTCTTC.

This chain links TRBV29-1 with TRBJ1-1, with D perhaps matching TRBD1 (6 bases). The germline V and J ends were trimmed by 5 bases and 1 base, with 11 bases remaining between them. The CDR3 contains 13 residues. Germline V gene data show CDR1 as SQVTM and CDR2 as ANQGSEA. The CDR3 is CSVLMTGNTEAFF. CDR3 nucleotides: TGCAGCGTTCTAATGACAGGGAACACTGAAGCTTTCTTT.

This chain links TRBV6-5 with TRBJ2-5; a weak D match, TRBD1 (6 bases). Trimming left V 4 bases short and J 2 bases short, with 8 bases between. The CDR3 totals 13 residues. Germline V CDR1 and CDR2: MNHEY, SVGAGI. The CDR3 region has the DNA TGTGCCAGCAGTTCGGGACATCAAGAGACCCAGTACTTC. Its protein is CASSSGHQETQYF.

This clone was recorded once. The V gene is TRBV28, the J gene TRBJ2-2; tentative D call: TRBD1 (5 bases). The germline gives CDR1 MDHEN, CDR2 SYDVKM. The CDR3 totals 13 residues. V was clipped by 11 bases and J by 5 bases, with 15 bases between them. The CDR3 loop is CASQGGVTGELFF. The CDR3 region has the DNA TGTGCCTCTCAGGGTGGGGTAACCGGGGAGCTGTTTTTT.

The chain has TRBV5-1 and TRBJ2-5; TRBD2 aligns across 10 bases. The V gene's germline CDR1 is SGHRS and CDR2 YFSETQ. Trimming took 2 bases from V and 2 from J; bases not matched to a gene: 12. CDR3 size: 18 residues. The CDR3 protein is CASSLVSGLAEKQETQYF. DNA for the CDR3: TGCGCCAGCAGCTTAGTATCCGGACTAGCGGAAAAACAAGAGACCCAGTACTTC.

The CDR3 DNA is TGTGCCAGCTCACCAACTAGCGGGACCAACAATGAGCAGTTCTTC. The encoded protein is CASSPTSGTNNEQFF. The chain recombines TRBV18 with TRBJ2-1; 10 positions match TRBD2. This CDR3 contains 15 residues. Germline-derived CDR1 and CDR2 are KGHSH and LQKENI. Trimming removed 2 bases from V and 5 bases from J; junction bases left unmatched: 3.

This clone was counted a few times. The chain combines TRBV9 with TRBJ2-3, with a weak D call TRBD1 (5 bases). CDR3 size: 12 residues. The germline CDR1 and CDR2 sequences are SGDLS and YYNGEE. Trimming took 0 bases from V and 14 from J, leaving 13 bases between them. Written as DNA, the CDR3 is TGTGCCAGCAGCGTAGGACAGCCGCCACTGTATTTT. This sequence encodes CASSVGQPPLYF.

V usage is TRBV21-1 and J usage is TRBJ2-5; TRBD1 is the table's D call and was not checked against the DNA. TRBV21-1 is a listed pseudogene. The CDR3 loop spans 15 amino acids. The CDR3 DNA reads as TGTGCCAGCAGCAAACGGACAGTCCAGGGCGAGACCCAGTACTTC. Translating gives CASSKRTVQGETQYF.

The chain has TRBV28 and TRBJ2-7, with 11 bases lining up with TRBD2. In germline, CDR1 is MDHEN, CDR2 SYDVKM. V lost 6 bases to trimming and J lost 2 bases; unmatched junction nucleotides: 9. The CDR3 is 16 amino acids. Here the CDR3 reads CASRSPGLAATYEQYF. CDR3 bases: TGTGCCAGCAGGTCCCCGGGACTAGCGGCTACCTACGAGCAGTACTTC.

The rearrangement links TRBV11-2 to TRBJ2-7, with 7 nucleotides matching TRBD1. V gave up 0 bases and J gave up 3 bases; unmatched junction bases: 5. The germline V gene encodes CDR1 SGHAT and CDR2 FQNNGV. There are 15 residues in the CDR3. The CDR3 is CASSLDVAGGYEQYF. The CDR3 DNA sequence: TGTGCCAGCAGCTTAGATGTAGCAGGGGGCTACGAGCAGTACTTC.

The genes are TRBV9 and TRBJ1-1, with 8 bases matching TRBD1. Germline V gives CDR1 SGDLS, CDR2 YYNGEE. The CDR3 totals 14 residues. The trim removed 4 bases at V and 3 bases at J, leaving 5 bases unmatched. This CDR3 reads CASSLDRVDTEAFF. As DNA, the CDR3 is TGTGCCAGCAGCTTGGACAGGGTAGACACTGAAGCTTTCTTT.

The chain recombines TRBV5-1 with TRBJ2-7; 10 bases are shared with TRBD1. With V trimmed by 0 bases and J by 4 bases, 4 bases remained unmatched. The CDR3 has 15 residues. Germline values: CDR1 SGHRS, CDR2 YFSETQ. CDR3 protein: CASSLAPGQGYEQYF. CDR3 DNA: TGCGCCAGCAGCTTGGCCCCGGGACAGGGGTACGAGCAGTACTTC. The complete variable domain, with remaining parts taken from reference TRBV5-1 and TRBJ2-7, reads KAGVTQTPRYLIKTRGQQVTLSCSPISGHRSVSWYQQTPGQGLQFLFEYFSETQRNKGNFPGRFSGRQFSNSRSEMNVSTLELGDSALYLCASSLAPGQGYEQYFGPGTRLTVT.

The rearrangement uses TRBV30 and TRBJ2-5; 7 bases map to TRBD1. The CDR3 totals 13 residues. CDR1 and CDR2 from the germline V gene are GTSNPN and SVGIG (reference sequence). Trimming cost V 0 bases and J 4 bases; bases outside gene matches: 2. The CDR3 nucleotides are TGTGCCTGGAGTGTACAGGGGCTAGAGACCCAGTACTTC. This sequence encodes CAWSVQGLETQYF.

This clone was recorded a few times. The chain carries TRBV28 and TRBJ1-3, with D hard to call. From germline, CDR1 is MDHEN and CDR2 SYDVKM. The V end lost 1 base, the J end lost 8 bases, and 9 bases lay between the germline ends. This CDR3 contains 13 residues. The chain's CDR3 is CASSLSLRDTIYF. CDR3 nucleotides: TGTGCCAGCAGTTTATCCCTCCGAGACACCATATATTTT.

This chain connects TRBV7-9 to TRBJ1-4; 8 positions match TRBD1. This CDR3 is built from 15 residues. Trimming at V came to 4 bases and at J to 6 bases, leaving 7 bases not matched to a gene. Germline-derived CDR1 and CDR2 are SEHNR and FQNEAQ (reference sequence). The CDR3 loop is CASSSPGTGDEKLFF. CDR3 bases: TGTGCCAGCAGCTCACCCGGGACAGGAGATGAAAAACTGTTTTTT.

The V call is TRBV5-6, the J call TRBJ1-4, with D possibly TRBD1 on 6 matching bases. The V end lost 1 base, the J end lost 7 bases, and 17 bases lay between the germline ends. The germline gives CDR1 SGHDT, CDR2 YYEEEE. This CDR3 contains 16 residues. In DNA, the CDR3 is TGTGCCAGCAGCTTGAAACCCCCGGGGGGCAGTGAAAAACTGTTTTTT. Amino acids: CASSLKPPGGSEKLFF.

This chain's CDR3 is CASSPSRIAGSSYEQYF. CDR3 DNA: TGTGCCAGCAGCCCCTCCCGGATAGCGGGGAGCTCCTACGAGCAGTACTTC. This chain uses TRBV14 with TRBJ2-7; 8 positions match TRBD2. The CDR3 runs 17 residues. Trimming cost V 4 bases and J 0 bases; bases outside gene matches: 11. Germline loops: CDR1 SGHDN, CDR2 FVKESK.

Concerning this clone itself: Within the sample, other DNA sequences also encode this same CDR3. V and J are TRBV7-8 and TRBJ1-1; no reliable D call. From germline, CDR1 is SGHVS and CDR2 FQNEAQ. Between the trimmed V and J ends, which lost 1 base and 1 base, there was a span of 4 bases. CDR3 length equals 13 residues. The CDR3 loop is CASSLGQNTEAFF. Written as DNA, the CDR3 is TGTGCCAGCAGCTTAGGACAGAACACTGAAGCTTTCTTT.